These 32 T cell receptor beta chains share one sample of origin, sequenced in a study of long-term antiretroviral therapy in people with HIV (dated by TCRdb to between 2021 and 2024). The immunoSEQ hsTCRB v3.0 assay was used at survey level resolution to sequence the TRB variable region. Drawn from immuneACCESS, this table holds only the in-frame rearrangements with V and J called that TCRdb kept. Clones are partly lost; checked studies trace under half to an unresolved V gene and leave the rest unexplained. The sample has approximately 32,000 clones on record, 83% of them singletons. Over 6.5% of the sample belongs to the ten largest clones. Material: unsorted PBMCs, obtained 0.4 years before starting antiretroviral therapy. The receptors were sampled from a man aged 18 to 30 with HIV.

J is TRBJ2-6 and V is TRBV6-4, with D perhaps matching TRBD1 (6 bases). The CDR3 totals 17 residues. V was shortened by 4 bases and J by 2 bases, with 15 bases between the two germline ends. Germline V gene data show CDR1 as MRHNA and CDR2 as SNTAGT. Here the CDR3 DNA reads TGTGCCAGCAGTGCTTTGCCAGGGGAAGCTGGGGCCAACGTCCTGACTTTC. Its protein is CASSALPGEAGANVLTF.

A note on this clone: Other DNA sequences in this sample translate to the same CDR3. The gene calls are TRBV5-1 and TRBJ2-7, with TRBD2 identical over 10 bases. The CDR3 extends over 14 amino acids. V gave up 4 bases and J gave up 1 base; unmatched junction bases: 2. Germline V gene lookup returns CDR1 SGHRS and CDR2 YFSETQ. The CDR3 is CASSVSGGSYEQYF. Here the CDR3 DNA reads TGCGCCAGCAGCGTTAGCGGGGGGTCCTACGAGCAGTACTTC.

This chain uses TRBV7-3 with TRBJ1-1; D is undetermined. V was cut by 6 bases and J by 2 bases, with 10 bases left in between. From germline, CDR1 is SGHTA and CDR2 FQGTGA. There are 13 residues in the CDR3. CDR3 loop: CASRREGNTEAFF. The CDR3 bases are TGTGCCAGCAGACGGGAGGGCAACACTGAAGCTTTCTTT.

CDR3 sequence reads: CASSPSSGGRDEQFF. The CDR3 DNA reads as TGCGCCAGCAGCCCTTCTAGCGGGGGGAGGGATGAGCAGTTCTTC. The rearrangement joins TRBV4-1 to TRBJ2-1, with 11 bases that match TRBD2. This CDR3 contains 15 residues. V was clipped by 4 bases and J by 8 bases; unmatched bases: 7. CDR1 is MGHRA, CDR2 YSYEKL, per germline.

This clone showed up just once. This rearrangement joins TRBV4-2 to TRBJ2-7; 12 bases agree with TRBD1. This CDR3 is 16 amino acids long. Germline CDR1 is LGHNA and CDR2 is YNFKEQ. The junction had 5 bases not matched to a gene; V was cut back by 0 bases and J by 5 bases. CDR3 in amino acids: CASSQEPGQGAHEQYF. As DNA, the CDR3 is TGTGCCAGCAGCCAAGAACCGGGACAGGGGGCCCACGAGCAGTACTTC.

The V gene is TRBV4-2, the J gene TRBJ1-3, with D unclear. Germline CDR1 reads LGHNA; CDR2 reads YNFKEQ. The CDR3 contains 13 residues. Between the trimmed V and J ends, which lost 1 base and 7 bases, there was a span of 8 bases. CDR3 loop: CASSQGGLNTIYF. The CDR3 DNA is TGTGCCAGCAGCCAAGGGGGTTTGAACACCATATATTTT.

This clone has just a few counts. The J gene is TRBJ2-7, the V gene TRBV5-1; weak D call: TRBD1 (6 bases). Trimming left V 1 base short and J 5 bases short, with 16 bases between. Germline CDR1 is SGHRS and CDR2 is YFSETQ. The CDR3 consists of 15 residues. CDR3 nucleotides: TGCGCCAGCAGCTTGTACAGGGTCGTCGGCGACGAGCAGTACTTC. Amino acid sequence: CASSLYRVVGDEQYF.

This clone is a singleton in its sample. The J gene is TRBJ1-3, the V gene TRBV6-1; D gene uncertain. Germline V gene data show CDR1 as MNHNS and CDR2 as SASEGT. This CDR3 contains 14 residues. V lost 0 bases and J lost 15, with 18 bases in between. CDR3 amino acids: CASSEAADLSAPYF. CDR3 nucleotides: TGTGCCAGCAGTGAAGCGGCGGACCTTAGCGCTCCATATTTT.

This clone was counted only a few times. This sequence joins TRBV7-3 and TRBJ1-6, with TRBD1 as a possible D gene (5 bases). The CDR3 runs to 15 residues. Deletions cut 5 bases from V and 5 bases from J, with 13 bases between. Germline V gene data show CDR1 as SGHTA and CDR2 as FQGTGA. CDR3 nucleotide sequence: TGTGCCAGCAGCCCGGTTGGGGGGGATAATTCACCCCTCCACTTT. This translates into CASSPVGGDNSPLHF.

This sequence joins TRBV6-5 and TRBJ1-1, with D tentatively TRBD1 (5 bases). This CDR3 has 13 amino acids. Trimming shortened V by 1 base and J by 9 bases, and 12 bases separated the two germline ends. The germline gives CDR1 MNHEY, CDR2 SVGAGI. In DNA, the CDR3 is TGTGCCAGCAGTTACTTAGAGAGGGGAAAAGCTTTCTTT. It encodes CASSYLERGKAFF.

The J gene is TRBJ2-2, the V gene TRBV12-5, with unresolved D. The length of the CDR3 is 15 residues. V lost 3 bases to trimming and J lost 0 bases, with 8 bases between them. Germline loops: CDR1 LGHNT, CDR2 FRNRAP. The DNA of the CDR3 is TGTGCTAGTGGTTTAGGCGGACCGAACACCGGGGAGCTGTTTTTT. Translation gives CASGLGGPNTGELFF.

As to this clone: The junction departs from germline at one end; a sequencing error may be responsible. This CDR3 reads CASRLGGVGNQPQHF. In DNA, the CDR3 is TGTGCTAGCAGACTCGGAGGGGTCGGCAATCAGCCCCAGCATTTT. The rearrangement uses TRBV7-7 and TRBJ1-5; tentatively, D is TRBD1 (5 bases). The CDR3 runs 15 residues. Looked up from germline, CDR1 is SSHAT and CDR2 is FNYEAQ (reference sequence).

The rearrangement uses TRBV7-9 and TRBJ2-1; TRBD2 aligns across 13 bases. This CDR3 comprises 15 residues. Germline trimming cut 1 base from V and 7 bases from J; bases unmatched to any gene: 1. CDR1 and CDR2 (germline): SEHNR, FQNEAQ (reference sequence). The CDR3 sequence: CASSLVTSGRNEQFF. In nucleotides, the CDR3 is TGTGCCAGCAGCTTAGTGACTAGCGGGAGGAATGAGCAGTTCTTC. Filled out from reference TRBV7-9 and TRBJ2-1, the complete variable domain reads DTGVSQNPRHKITKRGQNVTFRCDPISEHNRLYWYRQTLGQGPEFLTYFQNEAQLEKSRLLSDRFSAERPKGSFSTLEIQRTEQGDSAMYLCASSLVTSGRNEQFFGPGTRLTVL.

The gene calls are TRBV7-3 and TRBJ2-5, with D tentatively TRBD2 (7 bases). Deletions cut 5 bases from V and 4 bases from J, with 17 bases between. The CDR3 runs to 15 residues. Germline CDR1 is SGHTA and CDR2 is FQGTGA. The CDR3 DNA follows: TGTGCCAGCAGCACGGAGGGGGGGTCGGCAGAGACCCAGTACTTC. Translating gives CASSTEGGSAETQYF.

The chain joins TRBV5-1 to TRBJ2-7; 9 bases line up with TRBD1. There are 15 residues in the CDR3. Germline V gene sequence: CDR1 SGHRS, CDR2 YFSETQ. V lost 4 bases and J lost 2; bases outside the gene matches: 7. Here the CDR3 reads CASSGGQGSPYEQYF. The CDR3, as DNA: TGCGCCAGCAGCGGGGGACAGGGAAGCCCCTACGAGCAGTACTTC.

The chain uses TRBV27 and TRBJ1-1; 9 bases are a match to TRBD1. J lost 11 bases, V lost 8 bases, and 21 bases had no gene match. The length of the CDR3 is 16 residues. Germline values: CDR1 MNHEY, CDR2 SMNVEV (reference sequence). The CDR3 nucleotides are TGTGCCAGCGGACGGGGACAGGGTTCTTTCTTAGGGACGGCTTTCTTT. This encodes CASGRGQGSFLGTAFF.

The chain recombines TRBV7-9 with TRBJ2-2; D may match TRBD1 or TRBD2 (5 bases each). The CDR3 has 15 amino acids. Germline CDR1 reads SEHNR; CDR2 reads FQNEAQ (reference sequence). V was clipped by 4 bases and J by 1 base, with 10 bases between them. CDR3 coding DNA: TGTGCCAGCAGCTCCGGGACGAGGAACACCGGGGAGCTGTTTTTT. It codes for CASSSGTRNTGELFF.

This chain uses TRBV11-3 with TRBJ1-5; TRBD1 might be the D (5 bases). The germline gives CDR1 SGHNT, CDR2 YENEEA. The ends were cut back, 2 bases at V and 5 bases at J, with 19 bases in the middle. The CDR3 contains 17 residues. The CDR3 region has the DNA TGTGCCAGCAGCTTACCCGTTACCAGGGAGGGTCATCAGCCCCAGCATTTT. This gives the protein CASSLPVTREGHQPQHF.

The genes are TRBV12-5 and TRBJ1-5; D not certain. The CDR3 extends over 12 amino acids. V was trimmed by 5 bases and J by 12 bases, leaving 14 bases between them. Germline loops: CDR1 LGHNT, CDR2 FRNRAP. The CDR3 loop reads CASGPRGPGQHF. The CDR3 nucleotides are TGTGCTAGTGGTCCCCGAGGACCCGGCCAGCATTTT.

As regards this clone: Mismatch with germline at one junction end may stem from a read error. The rearrangement links TRBV7-7 to TRBJ2-5; 12 positions agree with TRBD2. Germline V gene lookup returns CDR1 SSHAT and CDR2 FNYEAQ (reference sequence). The CDR3 length is 18 residues. The CDR3 DNA reads TGTGCTAGCAGCTCTCTAGCGGGAGGGCCCGGGGCACAAGAGACCCAGTACTTC. Translation: CASSSLAGGPGAQETQYF.

The rearrangement uses TRBV13 and TRBJ1-3, with TRBD1 matching 11 bases. Germline CDR1 PRHDT, CDR2 FYEKMQ (reference sequence). This CDR3 has 16 residues. J was trimmed by 3 bases and V by 5 bases; bases with no gene match: 6. The CDR3 nucleotides read TGTGCCAGCAGCCCAGGACAGGGGGCAAGTGGAAACACCATATATTTT. Translated, it gives CASSPGQGASGNTIYF.

The chain couples TRBV19 to TRBJ1-2; the D is unclear. Trimming removed 3 bases at V and 7 bases at J, with 6 bases between. Germline values: CDR1 LNHDA, CDR2 SQIVND (reference sequence). The CDR3 totals 11 residues. CDR3 loop: CASSMLRGYTF. In nucleotides, the CDR3 is TGTGCCAGTAGTATGCTGCGTGGCTACACCTTC.

The chain links TRBV27 to TRBJ1-5; no reliable D call. CDR1 MNHEY and CDR2 SMNVEV come from the germline V gene (reference sequence). The V gene lost 3 bases and the J gene lost 7 bases, with 10 bases spanning the gap. This CDR3 comprises 13 residues. The CDR3 nucleotides read TGTGCCAGCAGTTTGAGTAAGAGCCAGCCCCAGCATTTT. Its translation: CASSLSKSQPQHF.

This chain joins TRBV11-2 and TRBJ2-3; TRBD2 matches at 9 bases. Germline CDR1 and CDR2: SGHAT and FQNNGV. The CDR3 sequence is 15 residues long. With V trimmed by 1 base and J by 2 bases, 1 base remained unmatched. Here the CDR3 reads CASSLASGVTDTQYF. CDR3 bases: TGTGCCAGCAGCTTAGCTAGCGGGGTCACAGATACGCAGTATTTT.

The rearrangement uses TRBV7-9 and TRBJ2-5; D gene ambiguous. Germline assignment: CDR1 SEHNR and CDR2 FQNEAQ (reference sequence). CDR3 length equals 14 residues. The ends were cut back, 3 bases at V and 5 bases at J, with 13 bases in the middle. The CDR3 sequence is CASSFPSRFETQYF. The CDR3 bases are TGTGCCAGCAGCTTCCCGTCAAGGTTTGAGACCCAGTACTTC.

The V gene is TRBV28, the J gene TRBJ1-5; D gene unclear. The V and J ends lost 4 bases and 0 bases respectively, with 7 bases between them. The CDR3 is 14 residues long. The germline V gene encodes CDR1 MDHEN and CDR2 SYDVKM. The CDR3 loop is CASSYPSSNQPQHF. The CDR3 DNA is TGTGCCAGCAGTTACCCTAGTAGCAATCAGCCCCAGCATTTT.

The chain is built from TRBV5-6 and TRBJ2-1; TRBD1 matches 7 bases. Germline V gene lookup returns CDR1 SGHDT and CDR2 YYEEEE. With V trimmed by 6 bases and J by 7 bases, 10 bases remained unmatched. The CDR3 is made up of 14 amino acids. CDR3 in amino acids: CASIQGDSTNEQFF. CDR3 DNA sequence: TGTGCCAGCATCCAGGGGGACAGTACGAATGAGCAGTTCTTC.

The rearrangement uses TRBV7-2 and TRBJ1-4, with TRBD1 as a possible D gene (5 bases). The ends were cut back, 5 bases at V and 7 bases at J, with 14 bases in the middle. Germline lookup yields CDR1 SGHTA and CDR2 FQGNSA. The CDR3 consists of 14 residues. CDR3: CASSRGPGIEKLFF. The CDR3 nucleotides are TGTGCCAGCAGCCGAGGGCCAGGGATTGAAAAACTGTTTTTT.

This chain uses TRBV6-1 with TRBJ2-1; 11 nucleotides align to TRBD2. Germline lookup yields CDR1 MNHNS and CDR2 SASEGT. The V segment lost 9 bases and the J segment 4 bases; nucleotides outside the gene matches: 5. CDR3 length equals 14 residues. In DNA form, the CDR3 reads TGTGCCAGTCGGGGACTAGCGGTATACAATGAGCAGTTCTTC. Translated: CASRGLAVYNEQFF.

V is TRBV7-3 and J is TRBJ2-2; D possibly uses TRBD1 or TRBD2 (5 bases each). This CDR3 region has 16 residues. The V gene lost 3 bases and the J gene lost 3 bases, with 14 bases spanning the gap. Germline V CDR1 and CDR2: SGHTA, FQGTGA. CDR3 nucleotide sequence: TGTGCCAGCAGCTTGTACGGTGGGGGAGACACCGGGGAGCTGTTTTTT. Encoded protein: CASSLYGGGDTGELFF.

This chain uses TRBV30 with TRBJ2-1; 7 bases are a match to TRBD2. The V gene's germline CDR1 is GTSNPN and CDR2 SVGIG (reference sequence). J gave up 3 bases and V 4 bases, and 12 bases lay outside the gene matches. The CDR3 sequence is 16 residues long. In nucleotides, the CDR3 is TGTGCCTGGAATGGTATTGCGGGAGTATTCTACAATGAGCAGTTCTTC. Its protein product is CAWNGIAGVFYNEQFF.

The CDR3 bases are TGTGCCAGCAGTAGCACAGGGGCCTACAATGAGCAGTTCTTC. It encodes CASSSTGAYNEQFF. This sequence joins TRBV27 and TRBJ2-1; 7 bases map to TRBD1. Germline assignment: CDR1 MNHEY and CDR2 SMNVEV (reference sequence). The CDR3 spans 14 residues. V shed 5 bases, J shed 2 bases, and the junction held 3 bases outside the gene matches.